One sample yielded the 18 T cell receptor beta chains listed below, sequenced in a study of cytomegalovirus exposure and HLA in healthy donors. In the PCR, 60 Vbeta and 13 Jbeta primers were used. Data came from immunoSEQ multiplex PCR; TCRdb stores just in-frame clones and leaves some out. The sample contains 150,000 to 200,000 clones, almost 85% of which appear only once. Sequencing was done on a sample of PBMCs. These receptors were taken from a woman in her fifties or sixties in good health and CMV-seronegative.

The sample holds one count of this clone. The chain combines TRBV7-3 with TRBJ2-3, with TRBD2 identical over 8 bases. In germline, CDR1 is SGHTA, CDR2 FQGTGA. V lost 6 bases to trimming and J lost 0 bases; unmatched junction nucleotides: 11. The length of the CDR3 is 17 residues. The CDR3 reads CASSLSVGGGSTDTQYF. The CDR3 nucleotides are TGTGCCAGCAGTCTTTCTGTGGGCGGGGGGAGCACAGATACGCAGTATTTT.

The V gene is TRBV15, the J gene TRBJ2-7, with TRBD2 matching 8 bases. The CDR3 sequence is 15 residues long. The trim removed 1 base at V and 2 bases at J, leaving 4 bases unmatched. From germline, CDR1 is LNHNV and CDR2 YYDKDF (reference sequence). CDR3 loop: CATSRGRGVTYEQYF. CDR3 DNA: TGTGCCACCAGCAGAGGGCGGGGGGTTACCTACGAGCAGTACTTC.

The chain couples TRBV9 to TRBJ2-7, with a weak D call TRBD1 (5 bases). Germline assignment: CDR1 SGDLS and CDR2 YYNGEE. The CDR3 extends over 13 amino acids. V dropped 0 bases and J dropped 4 bases, with 8 bases sitting between them. The CDR3 sequence: CASSVDQGYEQYF. The CDR3 DNA reads as TGTGCCAGCAGCGTAGATCAGGGTTACGAGCAGTACTTC.

The chain recombines TRBV7-2 with TRBJ2-7; 9 nucleotides align to TRBD1. This CDR3 is built from 14 residues. Unmatched junction bases numbered 4, after V lost 5 bases and J lost 2 bases. Germline loops: CDR1 SGHTA, CDR2 FQGNSA. The CDR3 protein is CASSVRDRAYEQYF. The CDR3 region has the DNA TGTGCCAGCAGCGTCCGGGACAGGGCCTACGAGCAGTACTTC.

J is TRBJ2-5 and V is TRBV27; D gene unclear. Trimming left V 5 bases short and J 2 bases short, with 6 bases between. Germline V gene sequence: CDR1 MNHEY, CDR2 SMNVEV (reference sequence). This CDR3 comprises 12 residues. The CDR3 protein is CASSLVQETQYF. The CDR3 DNA sequence: TGTGCCAGCAGTCTAGTACAAGAGACCCAGTACTTC.

The genes are TRBV19 and TRBJ2-1; D unclear. The V end lost 2 bases, the J end lost 7 bases, and 18 bases lay between the germline ends. This CDR3 has 16 amino acids. CDR1 and CDR2 from the germline V gene are LNHDA and SQIVND (reference sequence). Written as DNA, the CDR3 is TGTGCCAGTAGTATAATTGGTTTGCGCGCTGAGAATGAGCAGTTCTTC. This translates into CASSIIGLRAENEQFF.

The V call is TRBV30, the J call TRBJ2-3; no clear D. Germline V CDR1 and CDR2: GTSNPN, SVGIG (reference sequence). The CDR3 consists of 15 residues. Trimming left V 5 bases short and J 0 bases short, with 15 bases between. The CDR3 sequence: CAWATARTSTDTQYF. CDR3 coding DNA: TGTGCCTGGGCTACTGCGCGTACTAGCACAGATACGCAGTATTTT.

V is TRBV10-2 and J is TRBJ1-2, with TRBD1 identical over 8 bases. Germline lookup yields CDR1 WSHSY and CDR2 SAAADI. The CDR3 covers 15 residues. V lost 0 bases, J lost 13 bases, and 13 bases stayed unmatched. In DNA, the CDR3 is TGCGCCAGCAGTGAGTCAGGGGCAGGGGGCGCCGCGTGCACCTTC. Translation gives CASSESGAGGAACTF.

The chain is built from TRBV25-1 and TRBJ2-7, with 8 bases identical to TRBD1. Germline CDR1 and CDR2: MGHDK and SYGVNS. CDR3 length equals 15 residues. J was trimmed by 2 bases and V by 3 bases; bases with no gene match: 6. Here the CDR3 reads CASSDFTGQAYEQYF. CDR3 nucleotides: TGTGCCAGCAGTGATTTTACGGGACAGGCCTACGAGCAGTACTTC.

This clone has a handful of counts. As DNA, the CDR3 is TGTGCCAGCAGAACAGGAATATTCTCTGGAAACACCATATATTTT. Its protein product is CASRTGIFSGNTIYF. This chain uses TRBV2 with TRBJ1-3, with a possible D match to TRBD1 (5 bases). Per germline, CDR1 SNHLY and CDR2 FYNNEI. This CDR3 is built from 15 residues. Between the trimmed V and J ends, which lost 6 bases and 0 bases, there was a span of 12 bases.

CDR3: CASSPRSPRGTDTQYF. CDR3 coding DNA: TGTGCCAGCAGCCCGAGATCCCCCAGGGGCACAGATACGCAGTATTTT. The chain uses TRBV9 and TRBJ2-3; D possibly corresponds to TRBD1 (5 bases). The CDR3 consists of 16 residues. V lost 4 bases, J lost 1 base, and 16 bases lay in between. In germline, CDR1 is SGDLS, CDR2 YYNGEE.

The V call is TRBV27, the J call TRBJ2-2, with TRBD1 matching over 8 bases. CDR3 size: 17 residues. Trimming at V came to 6 bases and at J to 4 bases, leaving 13 bases not matched to a gene. The V gene's germline CDR1 is MNHEY and CDR2 SMNVEV (reference sequence). The DNA of the CDR3 is TGTGCCAGCAGGGCCCGACGGGACAGGCAGAGCACCGGGGAGCTGTTTTTT. Encoded protein: CASRARRDRQSTGELFF.

This chain's CDR3 is CASSKAGTYEQYF. CDR3 coding DNA: TGTGCCAGTAGTAAGGCAGGGACCTACGAGCAGTACTTC. This chain connects TRBV19 to TRBJ2-7; D is possibly TRBD1 (5 bases). Germline-derived CDR1 and CDR2 are LNHDA and SQIVND (reference sequence). The CDR3 is made up of 13 amino acids. V gave up 4 bases and J gave up 2 bases, with 9 bases separating them.

The gene calls are TRBV4-3 and TRBJ2-2, with unresolved D. Trimming took 2 bases from V and 0 from J, leaving 10 bases between them. The CDR3 consists of 16 residues. From germline, CDR1 is LGHNA and CDR2 YSLEER. CDR3 nucleotides: TGCGCCAGCAGCCAACGGCTAGATGCGAACACCGGGGAGCTGTTTTTT. Its translation: CASSQRLDANTGELFF.

The rearrangement links TRBV4-3 to TRBJ1-1; the match to TRBD1 covers 8 bases. Germline lookup yields CDR1 LGHNA and CDR2 YSLEER. The CDR3 contains 15 residues. V lost 5 bases, J lost 0 bases, and 5 bases stayed unmatched. CDR3 sequence: CASSKGQDLNTEAFF. Written as DNA, the CDR3 is TGCGCCAGCAGCAAGGGACAGGACTTGAACACTGAAGCTTTCTTT.

This clone occurred a few times. The CDR3 region has the DNA TGTGCCAGCAGCCGGATATGGGCCGAAGCTTTCTTT. Translation gives CASSRIWAEAFF. The rearrangement uses TRBV14 and TRBJ1-1, with D hard to call. V was pared by 4 bases and J by 8 bases, with 11 bases between. Germline V gives CDR1 SGHDN, CDR2 FVKESK. This CDR3 is 12 amino acids long.

This clone was found once. The J gene is TRBJ2-5, the V gene TRBV12-5, with D unresolved. V lost 0 bases to trimming and J lost 5 bases, with 31 bases between them. Germline V lookup: CDR1 LGHNT, CDR2 FRNRAP. The CDR3 totals 21 residues. CDR3 protein: CASGLVLCSSLKERLLETQYF. CDR3 in DNA: TGTGCTAGTGGTTTGGTATTATGTTCGTCATTAAAGGAGAGGTTGCTGGAGACCCAGTACTTC.

This chain uses TRBV4-1 with TRBJ2-1; 9 nucleotides line up with TRBD2. Germline loops: CDR1 MGHRA, CDR2 YSYEKL. The CDR3 is made up of 14 amino acids. The V and J ends lost 4 bases and 9 bases, in that order; junction bases with no gene match: 7. CDR3 coding DNA: TGCGCCAGCAGCCTAACTCCGCGGGGGGGTGAGCAGTTCTTC. As protein: CASSLTPRGGEQFF.